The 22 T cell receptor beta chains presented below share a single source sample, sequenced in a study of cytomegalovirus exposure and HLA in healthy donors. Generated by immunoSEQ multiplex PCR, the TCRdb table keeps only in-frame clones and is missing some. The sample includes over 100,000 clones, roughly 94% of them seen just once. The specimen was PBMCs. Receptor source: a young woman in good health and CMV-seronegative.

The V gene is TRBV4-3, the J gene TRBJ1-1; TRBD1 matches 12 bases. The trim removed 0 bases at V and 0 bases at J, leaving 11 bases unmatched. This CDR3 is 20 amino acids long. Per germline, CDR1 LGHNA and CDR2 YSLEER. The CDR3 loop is CASSQEAPGQGATLNTEAFF. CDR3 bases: TGCGCCAGCAGCCAAGAGGCACCGGGACAGGGGGCAACCTTGAACACTGAAGCTTTCTTT.

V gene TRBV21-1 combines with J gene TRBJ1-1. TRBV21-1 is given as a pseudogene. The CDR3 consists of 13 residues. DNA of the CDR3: TGTGCCAGCAGCAAAGTTGTGAGGGTTGAAGCTTTCTTT. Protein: CASSKVVRVEAFF.

CDR3 region: CASSPILRDRAHYTDTQYF. Written as DNA, the CDR3 is TGTGCCAGCAGTCCAATCCTCCGGGACAGGGCCCATTACACAGATACGCAGTATTTT. V and J are TRBV28 and TRBJ2-3, with 9 bases matching TRBD1. CDR1 and CDR2 from the germline V gene are MDHEN and SYDVKM. This CDR3 has 19 residues. V shed 5 bases and J 2 bases; nucleotides not matched to a gene: 17.

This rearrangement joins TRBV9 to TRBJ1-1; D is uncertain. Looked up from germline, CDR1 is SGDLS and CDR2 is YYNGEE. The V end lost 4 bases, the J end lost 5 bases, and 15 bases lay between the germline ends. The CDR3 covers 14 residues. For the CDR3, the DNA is TGTGCCAGCAGCTCTCCAGACCGGCGGACTGAAGCTTTCTTT. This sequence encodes CASSSPDRRTEAFF.

The CDR3 protein is CASSPGADEQYF. CDR3 sequence (DNA): TGTGCCAGCTCACCAGGAGCGGACGAGCAGTACTTC. The chain recombines TRBV18 with TRBJ2-7; a possible D gene is TRBD2 (5 bases). Trimming stripped 2 bases from V and 5 bases from J, with 7 bases between. Germline loops: CDR1 KGHSH, CDR2 LQKENI. This CDR3 comprises 12 residues.

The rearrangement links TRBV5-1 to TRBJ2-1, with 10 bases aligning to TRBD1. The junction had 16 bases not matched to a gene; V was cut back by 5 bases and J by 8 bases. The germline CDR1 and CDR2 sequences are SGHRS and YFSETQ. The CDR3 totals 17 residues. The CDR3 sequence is CASSLVWGQGSSDEQFF. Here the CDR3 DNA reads TGCGCCAGCAGTTTAGTGTGGGGACAGGGGTCAAGCGATGAGCAGTTCTTC. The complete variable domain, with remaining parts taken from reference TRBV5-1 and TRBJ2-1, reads KAGVTQTPRYLIKTRGQQVTLSCSPISGHRSVSWYQQTPGQGLQFLFEYFSETQRNKGNFPGRFSGRQFSNSRSEMNVSTLELGDSALYLCASSLVWGQGSSDEQFFGPGTRLTVL.

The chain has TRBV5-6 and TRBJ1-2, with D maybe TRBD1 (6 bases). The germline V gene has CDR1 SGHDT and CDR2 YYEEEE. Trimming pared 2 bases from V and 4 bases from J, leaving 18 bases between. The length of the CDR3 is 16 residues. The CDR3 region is CASSLSPSGQPYGYTF. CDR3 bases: TGTGCCAGCAGCTTAAGTCCGTCTGGACAGCCCTATGGCTACACCTTC.

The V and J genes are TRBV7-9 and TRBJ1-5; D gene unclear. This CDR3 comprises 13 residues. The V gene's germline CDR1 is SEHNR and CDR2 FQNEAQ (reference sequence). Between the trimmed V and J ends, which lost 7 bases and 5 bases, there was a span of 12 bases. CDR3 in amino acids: CASTEAEHQPQHF. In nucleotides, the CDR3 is TGTGCCAGCACCGAAGCGGAGCATCAGCCCCAGCATTTT.

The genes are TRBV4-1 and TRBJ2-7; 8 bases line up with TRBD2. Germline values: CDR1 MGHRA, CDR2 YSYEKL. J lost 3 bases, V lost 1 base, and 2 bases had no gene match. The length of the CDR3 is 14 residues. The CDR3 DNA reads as TGCGCCAGCAGCCAAGTGGGACTAGACTACGAGCAGTACTTC. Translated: CASSQVGLDYEQYF.

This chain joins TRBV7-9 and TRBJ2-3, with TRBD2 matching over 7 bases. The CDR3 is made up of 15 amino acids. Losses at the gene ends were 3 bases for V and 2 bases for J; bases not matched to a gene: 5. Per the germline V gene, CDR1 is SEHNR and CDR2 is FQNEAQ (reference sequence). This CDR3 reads CASSFLAVITDTQYF. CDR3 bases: TGTGCCAGCAGCTTTCTAGCGGTTATCACAGATACGCAGTATTTT.

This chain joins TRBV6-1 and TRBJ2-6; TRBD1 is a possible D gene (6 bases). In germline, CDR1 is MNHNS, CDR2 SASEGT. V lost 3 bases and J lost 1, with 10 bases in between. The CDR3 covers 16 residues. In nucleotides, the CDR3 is TGTGCCAGCAGTGAGATACAGGGTTCTGGGGCCAACGTCCTGACTTTC. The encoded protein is CASSEIQGSGANVLTF.

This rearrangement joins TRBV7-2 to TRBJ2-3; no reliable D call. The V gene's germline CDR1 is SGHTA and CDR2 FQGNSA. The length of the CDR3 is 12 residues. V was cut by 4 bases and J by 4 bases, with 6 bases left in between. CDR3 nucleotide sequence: TGTGCCAGCAGCTCCCATCCAGATACGCAGTATTTT. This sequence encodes CASSSHPDTQYF.

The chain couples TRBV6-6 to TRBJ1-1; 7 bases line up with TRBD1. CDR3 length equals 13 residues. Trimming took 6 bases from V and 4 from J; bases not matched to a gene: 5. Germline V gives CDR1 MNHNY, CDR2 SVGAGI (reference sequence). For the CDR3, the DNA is TGTGCCAGCAGACAGGGGTCCGGCACTGAAGCTTTCTTT. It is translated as CASRQGSGTEAFF.

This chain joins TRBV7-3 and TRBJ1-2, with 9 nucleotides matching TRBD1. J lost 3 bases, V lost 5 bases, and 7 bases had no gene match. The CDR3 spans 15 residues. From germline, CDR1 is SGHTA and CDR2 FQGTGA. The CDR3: CASSPRTGEDYGYTF. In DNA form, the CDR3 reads TGTGCCAGCAGCCCTCGGACAGGGGAGGACTATGGCTACACCTTC.

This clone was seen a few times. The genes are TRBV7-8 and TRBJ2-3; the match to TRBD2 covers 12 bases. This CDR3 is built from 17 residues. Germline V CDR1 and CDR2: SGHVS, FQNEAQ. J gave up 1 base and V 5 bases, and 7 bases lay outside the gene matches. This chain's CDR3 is CASSPRTSGTGTDTQYF. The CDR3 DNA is TGTGCCAGCAGCCCCCGGACTAGCGGGACAGGCACAGATACGCAGTATTTT.

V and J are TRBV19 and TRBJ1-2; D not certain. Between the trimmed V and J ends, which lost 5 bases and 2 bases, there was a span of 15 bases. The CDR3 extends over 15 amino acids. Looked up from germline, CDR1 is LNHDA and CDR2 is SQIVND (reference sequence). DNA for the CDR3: TGTGCCAGTAGTTTGAGGGCAGCTACAAACTATGGCTACACCTTC. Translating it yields CASSLRAATNYGYTF.

Here the CDR3 reads CASSGLAEETQYF. DNA for the CDR3: TGTGCCAGCAGCGGACTAGCGGAAGAGACCCAGTACTTC. V and J are TRBV9 and TRBJ2-5; TRBD2 matches 9 bases. CDR1 SGDLS and CDR2 YYNGEE come from the germline V gene. This CDR3 is 13 amino acids long. Trimming took 3 bases from V and 3 from J; bases not matched to a gene: 0.

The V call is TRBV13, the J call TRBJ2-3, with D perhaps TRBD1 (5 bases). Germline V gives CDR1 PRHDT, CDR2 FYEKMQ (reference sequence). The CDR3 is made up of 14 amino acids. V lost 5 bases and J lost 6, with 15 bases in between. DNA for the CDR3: TGTGCCAGCAGCCCCCCTGGCAGGGTCGATACGCAGTATTTT. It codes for CASSPPGRVDTQYF.

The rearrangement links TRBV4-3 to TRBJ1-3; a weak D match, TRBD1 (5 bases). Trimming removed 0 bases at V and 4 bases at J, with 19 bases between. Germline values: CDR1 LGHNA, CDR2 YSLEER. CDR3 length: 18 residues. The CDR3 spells CASSQDPEGGAGGNTIYF. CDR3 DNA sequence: TGCGCCAGCAGCCAAGACCCAGAGGGAGGGGCCGGAGGAAACACCATATATTTT.

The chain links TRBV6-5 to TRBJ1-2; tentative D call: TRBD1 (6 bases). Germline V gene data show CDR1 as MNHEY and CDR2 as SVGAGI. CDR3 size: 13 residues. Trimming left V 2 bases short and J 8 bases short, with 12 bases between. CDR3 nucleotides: TGTGCCAGCAGTTACCAGGGGATGGGGGGCTACACCTTC. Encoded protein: CASSYQGMGGYTF.

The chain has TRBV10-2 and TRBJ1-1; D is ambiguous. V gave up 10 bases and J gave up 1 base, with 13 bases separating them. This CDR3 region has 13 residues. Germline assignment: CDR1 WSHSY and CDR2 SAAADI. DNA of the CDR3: TGCGCCACCGAGGACTCCTCGAACACTGAAGCTTTCTTT. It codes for CATEDSSNTEAFF.

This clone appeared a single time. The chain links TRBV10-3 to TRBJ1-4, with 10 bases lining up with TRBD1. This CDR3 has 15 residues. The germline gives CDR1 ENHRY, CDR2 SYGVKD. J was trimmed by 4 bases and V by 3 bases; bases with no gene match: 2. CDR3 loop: CAISDGQGGNEKLFF. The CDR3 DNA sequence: TGTGCCATCAGTGACGGACAGGGGGGTAATGAAAAACTGTTTTTT.